Here is one T cell receptor beta chain with its context. The source of the sample is a study of patients and donors after allogeneic stem cell transplantation. TCRdb itself ran the RT-PCR reads through MiXCR, one entry per CDR3 protein. The sample yields 98,000 or so distinct CDR3 sequences, around 38% seen once. The V gene's germline CDR1 is LGHNA and CDR2 YNFKEQ. This CDR3 region has 13 residues. Trimming took 0 bases from V and 7 from J, leaving 7 bases between them. The chain employs TRBV4-2 and TRBJ2-1; D gene unclear. The TCR was taken from a human donor who was either an allogeneic HSCT recipient or a stem cell or donor lymphocyte infusion donor (not recorded which). It is not recorded whose cells these are; they may come from a transplant donor. The specimen was blood, either unsorted or a sorted T cell fraction (not recorded which). The CDR3, as DNA: TGTGCCAGCAGCCAAGACCCCGTAAATGAGCAGTTCTTC. It specifies CASSQDPVNEQFF.